A single sample gave rise to the 10 T cell receptor beta chains below, sequenced in a study of T cell responses to AZD1222 COVID-19 vaccine listed by TCRdb under 2021. Library preparation used the immunoSEQ multiplex PCR assay. The immuneACCESS repertoire file appears here via TCRdb, limited to in-frame rearrangements. These files lack a portion of the clones; in checked studies, under half of the deficit traces to unresolved V genes, and the cause of the others is not known. The sample yields about 150,000 clones; 90% were counted once. Approximately 20% of the sample belongs to the ten largest clones. In light of the paper, this sample's time point label describes: baseline before first vaccination. Here the sequenced sample was peripheral blood, taken on day 0 of AZD1222 vaccination. The receptors originated from an adult in good health.

The chain combines TRBV3-1 (or the pseudogene TRBV3-2) with TRBJ1-1; no definite D call. Germline CDR1 reads LGHDT; CDR2 reads YNNKEL (reference sequence). CDR3 length: 13 residues. V was clipped by 8 bases and J by 11 bases, with 21 bases between them. The CDR3 nucleotides are TGTGCCAGCGCGACGCCTAGTTCGAAGAAGGCTTTCTTT. This sequence encodes CASATPSSKKAFF.

The V call is TRBV4-2, the J call TRBJ1-1; TRBD1 matches at 7 bases. CDR3 length: 15 amino acids. Losses at the gene ends were 1 base for V and 5 bases for J; bases not matched to a gene: 7. Germline assignment: CDR1 LGHNA and CDR2 YNFKEQ. The CDR3 spells CASSQGQGQGTEAFF. The CDR3 nucleotides read TGTGCCAGCAGCCAAGGACAGGGTCAGGGGACTGAAGCTTTCTTT.

This chain links TRBV5-1 with TRBJ2-3, with 7 bases lining up with TRBD2. CDR1 is SGHRS and CDR2 is YFSETQ in the germline V gene. V lost 4 bases and J lost 4; bases outside the gene matches: 6. The CDR3 is 14 residues long. In DNA, the CDR3 is TGCGCCAGCAGCCCCCTTACTAGCGCAGATACGCAGTATTTT. Translated, it gives CASSPLTSADTQYF. The variable domain in full, with the rest retrieved from reference TRBV5-1 and TRBJ2-3, is KAGVTQTPRYLIKTRGQQVTLSCSPISGHRSVSWYQQTPGQGLQFLFEYFSETQRNKGNFPGRFSGRQFSNSRSEMNVSTLELGDSALYLCASSPLTSADTQYFGPGTRLTVL.

The gene calls are TRBV5-4 and TRBJ2-3; TRBD2 aligns across 8 bases. V dropped 4 bases and J dropped 2; count of bases not matched to a gene: 9. Germline CDR1 and CDR2: SGHNT and YYREEE (reference sequence). The CDR3 runs 16 residues. The CDR3 DNA is TGTGCCAGCAGCCCTTTAACGGGGGGGATCACAGATACGCAGTATTTT. This sequence encodes CASSPLTGGITDTQYF.

The chain links TRBV5-6 to TRBJ2-2; 10 bases align to TRBD1. This CDR3 has 16 amino acids. V lost 4 bases and J lost 6; bases outside the gene matches: 9. CDR1 and CDR2 from the germline V gene are SGHDT and YYEEEE. The DNA of the CDR3 is TGTGCCAGCAGCAAGTCGACAGGGGGCAGAGCCGGGGAGCTGTTTTTT. Translation gives CASSKSTGGRAGELFF.

Here the CDR3 reads CASSLEAAGSQYF. The CDR3 DNA follows: TGCGCCAGCAGCTTGGAAGCGGCAGGGTCCCAGTACTTC. V is TRBV5-1 and J is TRBJ2-5; D might be TRBD1 or TRBD2, each matching 5 bases. This CDR3 region has 13 residues. The germline gives CDR1 SGHRS, CDR2 YFSETQ. Deletions cut 0 bases from V and 9 bases from J, with 12 bases between.

This rearrangement joins TRBV9 to TRBJ2-2; D is unresolved. This CDR3 has 14 residues. Germline V gene data show CDR1 as SGDLS and CDR2 as YYNGEE. Trimming pared 2 bases from V and 6 bases from J, leaving 11 bases between. CDR3 sequence: CASSVSTLPGELFF. The CDR3 DNA reads TGTGCCAGCAGCGTTTCGACGTTGCCCGGGGAGCTGTTTTTT.

The chain combines TRBV24-1 with TRBJ1-2; the D gene is possibly TRBD1 (5 bases). V gave up 5 bases and J gave up 2 bases, with 8 bases separating them. There are 13 residues in the CDR3. Looked up from germline, CDR1 is KGHDR and CDR2 is SFDVKD. The DNA for the CDR3 is TGTGCCACCAGTGGGCAGGGCAACTATGGCTACACCTTC. It yields the protein CATSGQGNYGYTF.

The chain recombines TRBV30 with TRBJ1-2; tentatively, D is TRBD1 (5 bases). The germline gives CDR1 GTSNPN, CDR2 SVGIG (reference sequence). The CDR3 is 14 amino acids. V gave up 6 bases and J gave up 3 bases, with 17 bases separating them. The DNA for the CDR3 is TGTGCCTGTATGGCGGGACGGACGGACTATGGCTACACCTTC. Protein sequence: CACMAGRTDYGYTF.

The chain has TRBV28 and TRBJ1-2; 9 positions agree with TRBD1. Per the germline V gene, CDR1 is MDHEN and CDR2 is SYDVKM. This CDR3 is built from 14 residues. V was pared by 2 bases and J by 4 bases, with 2 bases of the junction left unmatched. The CDR3 DNA follows: TGTGCCAGCAGTTTAGGACAGGGGAGCTATGGCTACACCTTC. The encoded protein is CASSLGQGSYGYTF.